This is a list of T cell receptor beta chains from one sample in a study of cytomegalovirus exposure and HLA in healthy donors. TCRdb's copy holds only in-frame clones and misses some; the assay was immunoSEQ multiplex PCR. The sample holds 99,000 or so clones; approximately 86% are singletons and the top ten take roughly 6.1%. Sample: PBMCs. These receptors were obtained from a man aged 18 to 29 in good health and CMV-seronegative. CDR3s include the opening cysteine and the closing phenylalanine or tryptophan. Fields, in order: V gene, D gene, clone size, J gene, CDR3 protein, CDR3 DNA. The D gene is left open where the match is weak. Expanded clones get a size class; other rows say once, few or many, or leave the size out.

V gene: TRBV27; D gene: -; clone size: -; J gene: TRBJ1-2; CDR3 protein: CASATWRGGNGYTF; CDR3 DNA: TGTGCCAGTGCTACCTGGAGAGGGGGTAATGGCTACACCTTC
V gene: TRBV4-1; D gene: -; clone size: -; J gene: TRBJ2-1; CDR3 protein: CASSQERLALYNEQFF; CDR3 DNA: TGCGCCAGCAGCCAAGAAAGGCTAGCGCTCTACAATGAGCAGTTCTTC
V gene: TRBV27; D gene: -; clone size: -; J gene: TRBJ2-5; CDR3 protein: CASSLTGNQETQYF; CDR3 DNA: TGTGCCAGCAGTCTTACAGGAAACCAAGAGACCCAGTACTTC
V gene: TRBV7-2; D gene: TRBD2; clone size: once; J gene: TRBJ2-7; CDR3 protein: CASSRSGRAGNEQYF; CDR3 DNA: TGTGCCAGCAGTCGGAGCGGGAGGGCCGGAAACGAGCAGTACTTC
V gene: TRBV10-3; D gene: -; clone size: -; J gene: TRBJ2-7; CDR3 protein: CAIMGGTYEQYF; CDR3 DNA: TGTGCCATCATGGGGGGAACCTACGAGCAGTACTTC
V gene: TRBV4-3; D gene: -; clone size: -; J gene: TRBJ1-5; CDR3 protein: CARRQANQPQHF; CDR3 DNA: TGCGCCAGACGACAAGCTAATCAGCCCCAGCATTTT
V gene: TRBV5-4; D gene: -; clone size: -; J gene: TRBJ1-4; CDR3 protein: CASSLEGRDEKLFF; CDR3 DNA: TGTGCCAGCAGCTTGGAGGGGAGGGATGAAAAACTGTTTTTT
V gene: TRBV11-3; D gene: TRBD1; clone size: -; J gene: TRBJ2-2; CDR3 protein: CASSPRTGNTGELFF; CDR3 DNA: TGTGCCAGCAGTCCCCGGACAGGGAACACCGGGGAGCTGTTTTTT
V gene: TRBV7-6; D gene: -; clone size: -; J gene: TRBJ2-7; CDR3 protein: CASSILKGPTHF; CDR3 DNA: TGTGCCAGCAGCATCCTAAAGGGGCCGACCCACTTC
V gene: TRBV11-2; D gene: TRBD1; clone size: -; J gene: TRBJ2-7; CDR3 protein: CASSPGQGISYEQYF; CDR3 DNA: TGTGCCAGCAGCCCGGGACAGGGGATCTCCTACGAGCAGTACTTC
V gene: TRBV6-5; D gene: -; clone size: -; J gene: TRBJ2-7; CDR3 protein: CASSPSGVVYEQYF; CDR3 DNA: TGTGCCAGCAGCCCGTCTGGAGTTGTATACGAGCAGTACTTC
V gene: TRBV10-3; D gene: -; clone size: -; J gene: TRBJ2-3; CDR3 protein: CAISDGRVTDTQYF; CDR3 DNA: TGTGCCATCAGTGACGGGAGAGTCACAGATACGCAGTATTTT
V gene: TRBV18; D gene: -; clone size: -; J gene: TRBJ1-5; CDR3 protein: CASSPSREVRSNQPQHF; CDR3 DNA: TGTGCCAGCTCACCATCCAGGGAGGTTAGGAGCAATCAGCCCCAGCATTTT
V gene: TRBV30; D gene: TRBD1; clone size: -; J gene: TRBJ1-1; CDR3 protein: CAWSTPEGKGAGSFF; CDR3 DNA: TGTGCCTGGAGTACCCCCGAGGGAAAGGGGGCAGGTTCTTTCTTT
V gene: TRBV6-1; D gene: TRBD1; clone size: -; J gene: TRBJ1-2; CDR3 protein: CASSLTGAYGYTF; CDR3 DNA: TGTGCCAGCAGCCTAACAGGGGCCTATGGCTACACCTTC
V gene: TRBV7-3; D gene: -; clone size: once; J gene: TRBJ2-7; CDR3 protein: CASSPSSTEPYEQYF; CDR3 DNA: TGTGCCAGCAGCCCCAGTTCGACTGAACCCTACGAGCAGTACTTC
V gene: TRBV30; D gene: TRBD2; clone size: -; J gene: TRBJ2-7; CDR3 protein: CAWRRTSGILQYF; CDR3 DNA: TGTGCCTGGAGGAGGACTAGCGGGATACTGCAGTACTTC
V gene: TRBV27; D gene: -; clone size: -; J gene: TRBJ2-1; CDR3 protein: CASSRRGSGTYNEQFF; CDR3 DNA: TGTGCCAGCAGTAGGCGGGGTAGCGGAACCTACAATGAGCAGTTCTTC
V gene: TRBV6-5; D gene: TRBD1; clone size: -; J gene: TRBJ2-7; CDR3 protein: CASSSDRQGDTYEQYF; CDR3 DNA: TGTGCCAGCAGTTCCGACCGACAGGGAGATACCTACGAGCAGTACTTC
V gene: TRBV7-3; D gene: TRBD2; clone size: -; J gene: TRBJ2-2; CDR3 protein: CASSPGTSAYTGELFF; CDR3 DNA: TGTGCCAGCAGCCCGGGGACTAGCGCTTACACCGGGGAGCTGTTTTTT
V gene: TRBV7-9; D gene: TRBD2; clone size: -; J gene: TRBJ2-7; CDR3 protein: CASSYQREGNEQYF; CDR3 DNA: TGTGCCAGCAGCTACCAGCGGGAGGGTAACGAGCAGTACTTC
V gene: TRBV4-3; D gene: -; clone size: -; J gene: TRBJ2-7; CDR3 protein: CASSQDAGESSCEQYF; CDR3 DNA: TGCGCCAGCAGCCAAGATGCCGGGGAAAGCTCCTGCGAGCAGTACTTC
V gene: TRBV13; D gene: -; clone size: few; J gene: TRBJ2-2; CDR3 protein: CASSLGLGAGTGELFF; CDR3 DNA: TGTGCCAGCAGCTTAGGCCTGGGGGCAGGCACCGGGGAGCTGTTTTTT
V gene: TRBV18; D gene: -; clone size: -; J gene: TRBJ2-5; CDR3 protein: CASSPLAVPETQYF; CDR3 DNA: TGTGCCAGCTCTCCCTTAGCGGTACCAGAGACCCAGTACTTC
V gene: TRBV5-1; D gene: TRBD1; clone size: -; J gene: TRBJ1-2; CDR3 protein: CASSPTGTASNYGYTF; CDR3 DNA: TGCGCCAGCAGCCCGACCGGGACAGCCAGTAACTATGGCTACACCTTC
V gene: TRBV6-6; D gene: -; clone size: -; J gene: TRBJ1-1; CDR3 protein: CAAALGENTEAFF; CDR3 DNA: TGTGCCGCAGCGTTAGGGGAGAACACTGAAGCTTTCTTT
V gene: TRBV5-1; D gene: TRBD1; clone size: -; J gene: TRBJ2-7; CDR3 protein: CASPCGQVSYEQYF; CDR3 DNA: TGCGCCAGTCCCTGTGGACAGGTTTCCTACGAGCAGTACTTC
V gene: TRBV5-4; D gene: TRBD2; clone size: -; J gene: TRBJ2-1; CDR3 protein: CASSPGLAGGSTYNEQFF; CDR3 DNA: TGTGCCAGCAGCCCAGGACTAGCGGGGGGATCAACCTACAATGAGCAGTTCTTC
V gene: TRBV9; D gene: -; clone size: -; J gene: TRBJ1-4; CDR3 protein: CASSVGPNEKLFF; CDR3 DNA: TGTGCCAGCAGCGTGGGGCCGAATGAAAAACTGTTTTTT